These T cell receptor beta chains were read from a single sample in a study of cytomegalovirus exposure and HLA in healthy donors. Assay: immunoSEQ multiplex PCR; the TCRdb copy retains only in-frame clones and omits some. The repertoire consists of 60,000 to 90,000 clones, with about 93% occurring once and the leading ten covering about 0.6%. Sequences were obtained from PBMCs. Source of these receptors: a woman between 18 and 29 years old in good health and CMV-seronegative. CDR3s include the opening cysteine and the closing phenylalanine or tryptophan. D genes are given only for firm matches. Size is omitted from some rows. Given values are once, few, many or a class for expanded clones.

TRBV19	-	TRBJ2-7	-	TGTGCCAGTAGCCCGGGACATAGCTCCTACGAGCAGTACTTC	CASSPGHSSYEQYF
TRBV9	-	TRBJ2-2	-	TGTGCCAGCAGCTCCAGACAATCGAACACCGGGGAGCTGTTTTTT	CASSSRQSNTGELFF
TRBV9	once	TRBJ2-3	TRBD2	TGTGCCAGCAGCCCCTCGGGGGGGGCGAGCACAGATACGCAGTATTTT	CASSPSGGASTDTQYF
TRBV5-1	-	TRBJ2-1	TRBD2	TGCGCCAGCAGCCACCTAGCGGGGATTCACAATGAGCAGTTCTTC	CASSHLAGIHNEQFF
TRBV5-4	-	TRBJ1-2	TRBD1	TGTGCCAGCAGCAGGACAGGCGCCTATGGCTACACCTTC	CASSRTGAYGYTF
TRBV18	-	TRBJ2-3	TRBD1	TGTGCCAGCTCACCACCACAGGGGGCGAGATTCACAGATACGCAGTATTTT	CASSPPQGARFTDTQYF
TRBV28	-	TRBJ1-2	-	TGTGCCAGCAGTCCCCAGGACAGAAACTATGGCTACACCTTC	CASSPQDRNYGYTF
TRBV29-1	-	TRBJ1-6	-	TGCAGCTACAGGACAGACTATAATTCACCCCTCCACTTT	CSYRTDYNSPLHF
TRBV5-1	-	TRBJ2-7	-	TGCGCCAGCAGCCCGGGATTCTACGAGCAGTACTTC	CASSPGFYEQYF
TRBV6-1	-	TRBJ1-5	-	TGTGCCAGCCGTATAAACTGGACAGGCAATCAGCCCCAGCATTTT	CASRINWTGNQPQHF
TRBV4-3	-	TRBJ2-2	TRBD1	TGCGCCAGCAAACCAATGTCAGGGGGCGCCGCCGGGGAGCTGTTTTTT	CASKPMSGGAAGELFF
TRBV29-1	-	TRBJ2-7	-	TGCAGCGCCCGGGGGGCCCAGTACCACGAGCAGTACTTC	CSARGAQYHEQYF
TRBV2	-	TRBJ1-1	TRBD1	TGTGCCAGCAGTACAGGGGCAGTCAACACTGAAGCTTTCTTT	CASSTGAVNTEAFF
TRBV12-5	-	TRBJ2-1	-	TGTGCTAGTGGTATAGCGGTTCCCTCCTACAATGAGCAGTTCTTC	CASGIAVPSYNEQFF
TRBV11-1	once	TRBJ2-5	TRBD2	TGTGCCAGCGCATCGCGCGGGGGGGCCTTCGAGACCCAGTACTTC	CASASRGGAFETQYF
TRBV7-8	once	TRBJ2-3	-	TGTGCCAGCAGCTTAGAGGCCAGGGTAAAATCAGATACGCAGTATTTT	CASSLEARVKSDTQYF
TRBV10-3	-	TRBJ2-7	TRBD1	TGTGCCATCAGTGGTAGGGGGCTCGAGCAGTACTTC	CAISGRGLEQYF
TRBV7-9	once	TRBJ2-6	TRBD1	TGTGCCAGCAGCGCCGGGACAGGGACCCCTGGGGCCAACGTCCTGACTTTC	CASSAGTGTPGANVLTF
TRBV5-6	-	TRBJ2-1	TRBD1	TGTGCCAGCAGCGGGGACAGTGTGACCGAGCAGTTCTTC	CASSGDSVTEQFF
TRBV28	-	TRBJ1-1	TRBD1	TGTGCCAGCAGTTCCTACAGGGGGGGGAACACTGAAGCTTTCTTT	CASSSYRGGNTEAFF
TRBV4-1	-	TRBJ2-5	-	TGCGCCAGCAGCCCAACGACAGCTGTGGCCCAGTACTTC	CASSPTTAVAQYF
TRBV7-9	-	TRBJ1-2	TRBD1	TGTGCCAGCAGCTTAAGGGGACAGATAAACTATGGCTACACCTTC	CASSLRGQINYGYTF
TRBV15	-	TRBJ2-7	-	TGTGCCACCAGCAGAGTGGGAGGAGTGGACGAGCAGTACTTC	CATSRVGGVDEQYF
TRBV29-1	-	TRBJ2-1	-	TGCAGCGTTGAGGTTTCGCTGGCAGGGTTTTACAGTGAGCAGTTCTTC	CSVEVSLAGFYSEQFF
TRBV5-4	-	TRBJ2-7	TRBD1	TGTGCCAGCAGCCCCAGGGGGCCACTACTCGAGCAGTACTTC	CASSPRGPLLEQYF
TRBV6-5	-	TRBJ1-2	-	TGTGCCACGAAGGACAGTAGGAAAGCTAACTATGGCTACACCTTC	CATKDSRKANYGYTF
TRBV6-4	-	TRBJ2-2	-	TGTGCCAGCAGTGGAGCGAACACCGGGGAGCTGTTTTTT	CASSGANTGELFF
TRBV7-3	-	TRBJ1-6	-	TGTGCCAGCAGCTTACAGGGGAATAATTCACCCCTCCACTTT	CASSLQGNNSPLHF
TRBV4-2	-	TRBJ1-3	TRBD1	TGTGCCAGCAGCCGAGAAAGACAGGGGCGATGGATCTCTGGAAACACCATATATTTT	CASSRERQGRWISGNTIYF
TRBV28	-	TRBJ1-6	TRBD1	TGTGCCAGCAGTGCACCCCCAGGGGGCATTTCACCCCTCCACTTT	CASSAPPGGISPLHF
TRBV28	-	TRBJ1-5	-	TGTGCCAGCACTCAGAACCCACCCGGGGATCAGCCCCAGCATTTT	CASTQNPPGDQPQHF
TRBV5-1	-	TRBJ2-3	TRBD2	TGCGCCAGCAGCTGGACTAGCGGGACCACAGATACGCAGTATTTT	CASSWTSGTTDTQYF
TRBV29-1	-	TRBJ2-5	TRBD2	TGCAGCGTTGGGGGCGGGGGAAGTACTGAGACCCAGTACTTC	CSVGGGGSTETQYF
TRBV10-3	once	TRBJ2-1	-	TGTGCCATCAGTGAATCCGGGGGAGTGAATGAGCAGTTCTTC	CAISESGGVNEQFF
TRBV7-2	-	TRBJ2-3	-	TGTGCCAGCAGCGAATGGCCGGGGCGGGGAGATACGCAGTATTTT	CASSEWPGRGDTQYF
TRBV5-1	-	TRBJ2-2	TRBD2	TGCGCCAGCAGCACCTCGCCGACTAGCGGGGGGGACGGGGAGCTGTTTTTT	CASSTSPTSGGDGELFF
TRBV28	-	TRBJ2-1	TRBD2	TGTGCCAGCAGTGACATGGCGGGGGGGCCCTACAATGAGCAGTTCTTC	CASSDMAGGPYNEQFF
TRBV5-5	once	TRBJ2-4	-	TGTGCCAGCAGCTTGGTCAGGTCTTTAGCCAAAAACATTCAGTACTTC	CASSLVRSLAKNIQYF
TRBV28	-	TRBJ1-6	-	TGTGCCAGCACCATAACACTACCTAATTCACCCCTCCACTTT	CASTITLPNSPLHF
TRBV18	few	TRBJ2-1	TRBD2	TGTGCCAGCTCACCCGTATTAGCGGGGGGGCAAGGTGAGCAGTTCTTC	CASSPVLAGGQGEQFF
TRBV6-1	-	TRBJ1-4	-	TGTGCCAGCAGTGAGGTTCAGGAAATAATAAAACTGTTTTTT	CASSEVQEIIKLFF
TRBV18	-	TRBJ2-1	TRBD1	TGTGCCAGCTCACCGACAGGGGTCAATGAGCAGTTCTTC	CASSPTGVNEQFF
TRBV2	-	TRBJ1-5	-	TGTGCCAGCAGTGAAGAGCTGCGACAGGAGACATACTTT	CASSEELRQETYF